Listed here are 19 T cell receptor beta chains from one sample, sequenced in a study of blood T cell repertoires in COVID-19. Clones were sequenced by immunoSEQ multiplex PCR, and TCRdb holds only the in-frame ones, with some missing. The sample yields under 300,000 clones, 87% seen once. Sequenced material: PBMCs or T cells enriched from blood (not recorded which). These receptors were taken from a woman aged 25-40 years with acute COVID-19.

The rearrangement links TRBV7-2 to TRBJ2-7, with D maybe TRBD2 (6 bases). Germline CDR1 SGHTA, CDR2 FQGNSA. V lost 6 bases and J 0 bases, leaving 21 bases between the germline ends. The CDR3 spans 17 residues. The CDR3 reads CASRLGRDGSNSYEQYF. CDR3 DNA sequence: TGTGCCAGCAGGCTTGGGCGTGACGGGAGTAACTCCTACGAGCAGTACTTC.

This clone was detected once. The chain is built from TRBV27 and TRBJ1-2; 8 bases are shared with TRBD1. J lost 3 bases, V lost 3 bases, and 6 bases had no gene match. The germline CDR1 and CDR2 sequences are MNHEY and SMNVEV (reference sequence). The CDR3 is made up of 15 amino acids. CDR3 residues: CASSLGRGRDYGYTF. CDR3 sequence (DNA): TGTGCCAGCAGTTTGGGCAGGGGGCGGGACTATGGCTACACCTTC.

The V and J genes are TRBV6-5 and TRBJ2-3; D call uncertain. V lost 8 bases and J lost 3, with 15 bases in between. In germline, CDR1 is MNHEY, CDR2 SVGAGI. The CDR3 extends over 14 amino acids. The CDR3, as DNA: TGTGCCAGCGTGGGCCTTTTCACGACAGATACGCAGTATTTT. Translating it yields CASVGLFTTDTQYF.

The V call is TRBV24-1, the J call TRBJ2-1, with TRBD1 matching 8 bases. The CDR3 is made up of 13 amino acids. Looked up from germline, CDR1 is KGHDR and CDR2 is SFDVKD. The trim removed 4 bases at V and 12 bases at J, leaving 7 bases unmatched. CDR3 residues: CATSDTVTGGQFF. CDR3 DNA: TGTGCCACCAGTGACACCGTTACAGGGGGGCAGTTCTTC.

The rearrangement joins TRBV3-1 (or the pseudogene TRBV3-2) to TRBJ2-7; 9 positions agree with TRBD2. Germline CDR1 reads LGHDT; CDR2 reads YNNKEL (reference sequence). Germline trimming cut 0 bases from V and 2 bases from J; bases unmatched to any gene: 11. The CDR3 runs 18 residues. This chain's CDR3 is CASSQDPPGAGGPYEQYF. In DNA, the CDR3 is TGTGCCAGCAGCCAAGATCCCCCGGGAGCGGGAGGCCCCTACGAGCAGTACTTC.

This chain connects TRBV5-4 to TRBJ2-5; possible D gene TRBD2, 7 bases. The CDR3 covers 16 residues. Trimming cost V 0 bases and J 7 bases, with 19 bases left between them. Germline CDR1 reads SGHNT; CDR2 reads YYREEE (reference sequence). CDR3 in amino acids: CASSLAGGGHGGTQYF. The CDR3 DNA reads as TGTGCCAGCAGCTTGGCTGGCGGGGGCCATGGTGGGACCCAGTACTTC.

The chain is built from TRBV5-1 and TRBJ1-3; D uncertain. The CDR3 has 16 residues. V gave up 5 bases and J gave up 0 bases, with 15 bases separating them. The germline V gene encodes CDR1 SGHRS and CDR2 YFSETQ. In DNA form, the CDR3 reads TGCGCCAGCAGGGAGCTCGCTGGTCCCTCTGGAAACACCATATATTTT. It is translated as CASRELAGPSGNTIYF.

This chain connects TRBV19 to TRBJ1-1; TRBD1 matches 9 bases. This CDR3 contains 15 residues. The V gene's germline CDR1 is LNHDA and CDR2 SQIVND (reference sequence). V gave up 7 bases and J gave up 5 bases; unmatched junction bases: 11. CDR3 residues: CASTRATGGGTEAFF. The CDR3 bases are TGTGCCAGTACCAGAGCGACAGGGGGTGGAACTGAAGCTTTCTTT.

The chain couples TRBV3-1 (or the pseudogene TRBV3-2) to TRBJ2-5, with D perhaps matching TRBD1 (5 bases). This CDR3 has 14 residues. Looked up from germline, CDR1 is LGHDT and CDR2 is YNNKEL (reference sequence). V dropped 2 bases and J dropped 2 bases, with 9 bases sitting between them. The CDR3 is CASSQRQQQETQYF. The DNA for the CDR3 is TGTGCCAGCAGCCAAAGACAGCAACAAGAGACCCAGTACTTC.

The chain couples TRBV30 to TRBJ2-7; D possibly corresponds to TRBD2 (6 bases). Germline assignment: CDR1 GTSNPN and CDR2 SVGIG (reference sequence). Deletions cut 4 bases from V and 1 base from J, with 8 bases between. This CDR3 is built from 12 residues. The CDR3 sequence is CAWTGTSYEQYF. For the CDR3, the DNA is TGTGCCTGGACCGGGACTTCCTACGAGCAGTACTTC.

The chain is built from TRBV19 and TRBJ1-5; TRBD1 matches at 8 bases. Germline V lookup: CDR1 LNHDA, CDR2 SQIVND (reference sequence). The J segment lost 8 bases and the V segment lost 4 bases, leaving 10 bases of the junction unmatched. CDR3 length: 15 amino acids. CDR3 coding DNA: TGTGCCAGTAGTACGCTGGACAGGGATGTCGAGCCCCAGCATTTT. It yields the protein CASSTLDRDVEPQHF.

The V gene is TRBV19, the J gene TRBJ2-5; 11 bases match TRBD1. Germline V gene lookup returns CDR1 LNHDA and CDR2 SQIVND (reference sequence). Trimming cost V 4 bases and J 4 bases; bases outside gene matches: 2. This CDR3 has 14 amino acids. CDR3 in amino acids: CASSTGQGGETQYF. CDR3 nucleotides: TGTGCCAGTAGTACGGGACAGGGGGGAGAGACCCAGTACTTC.

CDR3 protein: CASSALGTGGNQPQHF. CDR3 nucleotide sequence: TGTGCCAGCAGTGCCCTCGGGACAGGGGGCAATCAGCCCCAGCATTTT. V usage is TRBV28 and J usage is TRBJ1-5, with 10 bases matching TRBD1. J gave up 2 bases and V 5 bases, and 6 bases lay outside the gene matches. CDR1 MDHEN and CDR2 SYDVKM come from the germline V gene. The CDR3 runs to 16 residues.

V and J are TRBV7-2 and TRBJ2-5, with 12 nucleotides matching TRBD2. V trimming: 5 bases; J trimming: 5 bases; junction bases outside the gene matches: 9. Germline CDR1 SGHTA, CDR2 FQGNSA. This CDR3 has 16 amino acids. The CDR3: CASSLGGTSGSETQYF. CDR3 nucleotides: TGTGCCAGCAGCCTGGGGGGGACTAGCGGGTCGGAGACCCAGTACTTC.

This clone appeared a single time. The chain recombines TRBV6-5 with TRBJ2-5; D may be TRBD2 (7 bases). The CDR3 is 15 amino acids. With 0 bases removed from V and 9 bases from J, the gap between germline ends came to 17 bases. Germline loops: CDR1 MNHEY, CDR2 SVGAGI. The CDR3 DNA is TGTGCCAGCAGTTACTCGACAGGACCTCGGGGGGCCCAGTACTTC. This gives the protein CASSYSTGPRGAQYF.

The CDR3 loop reads CASSSTDYEQYF. The CDR3 coding sequence is TGTGCCAGCAGCTCGACAGACTACGAGCAGTACTTC. The chain is built from TRBV5-6 and TRBJ2-7; the D gene is possibly TRBD1 (5 bases). There are 12 residues in the CDR3. V lost 3 bases, J lost 3 bases, and 7 bases lay in between. Germline assignment: CDR1 SGHDT and CDR2 YYEEEE.

The CDR3 DNA reads TGTGCTAGTGGTTTGGTTGTAGCGGGGCCCAATGAGCAGTTCTTC. As protein: CASGLVVAGPNEQFF. The rearrangement uses TRBV12-5 and TRBJ2-1, with 8 nucleotides matching TRBD2. J gave up 6 bases and V 0 bases, and 4 bases lay outside the gene matches. Per the germline V gene, CDR1 is LGHNT and CDR2 is FRNRAP. This CDR3 region has 15 residues.

The CDR3 reads CASSPQGAGQPQHF. DNA for the CDR3: TGTGCCAGCAGCCCCCAGGGAGCGGGACAGCCCCAGCATTTT. The chain is built from TRBV16 and TRBJ1-5, with TRBD1 as a possible D gene (5 bases). Germline lookup yields CDR1 KGHSY and CDR2 FQNENV. The CDR3 sequence is 14 residues long. V was shortened by 4 bases and J by 7 bases, with 14 bases between the two germline ends. Using reference TRBV16 and TRBJ1-5 for the parts outside the CDR3, the full variable domain is GEEVAQTPKHLVRGEGQKAKLYCAPIKGHSYVFWYQQVLKNEFKFLISFQNENVFDETGMPKERFSAKCLPNSPCSLEIQATKLEDSAVYFCASSPQGAGQPQHFGDGTRLSIL.

The chain carries TRBV6-5 and TRBJ1-3; 7 positions agree with TRBD1. The V and J ends lost 6 bases and 2 bases, in that order; junction bases with no gene match: 7. From germline, CDR1 is MNHEY and CDR2 SVGAGI. The CDR3 consists of 15 residues. For the CDR3, the DNA is TGTGCCAGCAGCCGAACGACAGGGACTGGAAACACCATATATTTT. Encoded protein: CASSRTTGTGNTIYF.